This TCR beta chain was found in a study of regulatory and conventional T cells in RAG deficiency (dated by TCRdb to 2015 to 2018). In the study overall: High-throughput TCR beta sequencing was used to compare the diversity and composition of the Treg, conventional CD4+ and CD8+ T cell repertoires of RAG-deficient patients with those of healthy controls. On the study overall, not on this receptor specifically: Shorter CDR3 lengths were found in all patient T-cell subsets, and >80% Treg-Tconv repertoire overlap at nucleotide and amino acid level was observed in Omenn syndrome patients. Some T-cell subset analyses were not done for some subjects. The CD25-high CD127-low cells sorted from Omenn syndrome patients may be peripherally activated cells rather than true Treg cells. Markedly lower Shannon entropy and higher Simpson indices were observed in RAG-deficient patients than in control T-cell subpopulations. Unique TCR beta sequences from Treg cells were around 90-fold fewer in Omenn syndrome and CID/AS patients than controls, versus 7.5 to 10-fold for other subsets.

The library was built by means of the immunoSEQ multiplex PCR assay. Rearranged TCR beta chain products were amplified from genomic DNA of sorted T-cell subsets and sequenced. Per the source publication's procedure: Repertoire diversity of productive TCR beta rearrangements was quantified using Shannon entropy and Simpson indices. To assess clonal expansion, the frequencies of the 100 most abundant productive TCR beta clonotypes were added up as a share of total reads. The TRB repertoires were scored with a self-reactivity index that is based on amino acid usage at CDR3beta positions 6 and 7. Two-way ANOVA was used for repertoire analyses, while Student t or Mann-Whitney tests were used for flow cytometric analyses. As stored in TCRdb, this immuneACCESS dataset retains in-frame rearrangements with V and J assigned. A fraction of the clones does not appear; measured against another copy, unresolved V genes explain less than half of the discrepancy, and the remainder lacks a known reason. That table is the source of V, J and clone size, and D and trimming were worked out from the DNA. The sample contains 7,100 or so clones, 90% to 95% of them found a single time. Of the sample, roughly 1.4% is held by the ten largest clones.

V drops 0 bases and J drops 2 bases, leaving 8 bases in between. CDR1 and CDR2 were assigned from the germline V gene as SGHNT and YENEEA. The CDR3, cysteine through phenylalanine, is 15 amino acids long. The sequence is cut down to CDR3 DNA, 45 bases in frame from base 1. Points on this clone: Its antigen remains undetermined. Base-call qualities are not available, and no considerably larger clone is one nucleotide away.

Before genomic DNA was extracted, regulatory T cells were isolated from blood as CD4+CD25-high CD127-low cells. For repertoire analyses, the comparison group consisted of roughly eight healthy control donors. These sequences were also reported in another study, on regulatory T cells. The second paper states: For the multiplex PCR, 52 forward TRBV primers and 13 reverse TRBJ primers were used, and amplification bias was corrected with both assay-based and computational methods. Repertoires from patients had restricted unique TRB V-J pairs and skewed V and J gene usage, with the strongest effect in regulatory T cells. T-cell receptor beta repertoires of sorted regulatory, conventional CD4+ and CD8+ T cells were compared between CD3G-deficient patients and healthy controls. Ficoll density separation was used to isolate peripheral blood mononuclear cells. Rearranged TRB loci were amplified from genomic DNA by multiplex PCR within the immunoSEQ assay. TRB amplicons were sequenced using an Illumina HiSeq platform. Custom algorithms error-filtered the raw sequences and aligned them to reference gene sequences, after which the immunoSEQ online tools were used for analysis. Frequencies of productive and nonproductive TRB rearrangements were assessed among unique sequences as well as among total sequences. Prism software was used to run t tests, Mann-Whitney tests or two-way ANOVA for comparisons between groups.

The TCR sequence derives from a human donor in good health. Here the chain combines TRBV11-3 and TRBJ1-5, with the D gene not confidently named. The sequencing input was CD127- CD25+ CD4+ Tregs sorted from blood. The nucleotide sequence is given as TGTGCCAGCAGCTTAGAAATTGAGGGCAATCAGCCCCAGCATTTT. Its amino acids are CASSLEIEGNQPQHF.